Below, 8 T cell receptor beta chains from the same sample are listed, as sequenced in a study of T cell responses to AZD1222 COVID-19 vaccine. Here immunoSEQ multiplex PCR was the method, and the copy in TCRdb shows in-frame clones only, minus some. The sample records around 94,000 clones, about 88% being singletons. The sample here was peripheral blood, taken on day 0 of AZD1222 vaccination. These TCRs come from an adult in good health.

This chain connects TRBV9 to TRBJ2-1; 10 nucleotides align to TRBD2. The CDR3 loop spans 13 amino acids. Trimming removed 2 bases from V and 7 bases from J; junction bases left unmatched: 0. Germline V gene lookup returns CDR1 SGDLS and CDR2 YYNGEE. Here the CDR3 DNA reads TGTGCCAGCAGCGTGACTAGCGGGAATGAGCAGTTCTTC. Its protein product is CASSVTSGNEQFF. Full variable domain (missing parts from reference TRBV9 and TRBJ2-1): DSGVTQTPKHLITATGQRVTLRCSPRSGDLSVYWYQQSLDQGLQFLIQYYNGEERAKGNILERFSAQQFPDLHSELNLSSLELGDSALYFCASSVTSGNEQFFGPGTRLTVL.

V is TRBV25-1 and J is TRBJ2-1; 11 bases are shared with TRBD2. Trimming took 3 bases from V and 10 from J; bases not matched to a gene: 11. CDR1 is MGHDK and CDR2 is SYGVNS in the germline V gene. This CDR3 has 16 residues. CDR3 DNA: TGTGCCAGCAGTGACCCCGTAGCGGGAGGGCTGGGGGAGCAGTTCTTC. This translates into CASSDPVAGGLGEQFF.

DNA for the CDR3: TGTGCCAGCAGCCCCGGGACAGGGATAGAAAAACTGTTTTTT. As protein: CASSPGTGIEKLFF. This chain links TRBV27 with TRBJ1-4; the match to TRBD1 covers 9 bases. CDR1 MNHEY and CDR2 SMNVEV come from the germline V gene (reference sequence). The CDR3 length is 14 residues. V lost 6 bases and J lost 8; bases outside the gene matches: 7.

The V call is TRBV7-2, the J call TRBJ1-1; D possibly corresponds to TRBD1 (5 bases). The CDR3 loop spans 14 amino acids. The V gene's germline CDR1 is SGHTA and CDR2 FQGNSA. V was cut by 4 bases and J by 1 base, with 10 bases left in between. The CDR3 DNA sequence: TGTGCCAGCAGCTCCGGGACGGGGAACACTGAAGCTTTCTTT. This sequence encodes CASSSGTGNTEAFF.

This sequence joins TRBV11-2 and TRBJ2-1; TRBD1 is a possible D gene (6 bases). The CDR3 is 15 amino acids. The V end was cut by 6 bases, the J end by 5 bases, with 17 bases between. Germline CDR1 reads SGHAT; CDR2 reads FQNNGV. The CDR3 DNA reads as TGTGCCAGCAGAGATATCCGGGACACTAACAATGAGCAGTTCTTC. Translation gives CASRDIRDTNNEQFF.

V gene TRBV11-2 combines with J gene TRBJ1-3, with D unclear. CDR3 length: 16 residues. Germline V gene data show CDR1 as SGHAT and CDR2 as FQNNGV. Trimming pared 1 base from V and 0 bases from J, leaving 10 bases between. CDR3: CASSLAITSSGNTIYF. Written as DNA, the CDR3 is TGTGCCAGCAGCTTAGCTATTACGAGCTCTGGAAACACCATATATTTT.

The gene calls are TRBV12-5 and TRBJ1-1; possibly TRBD1 for D (5 bases). The CDR3 has 13 residues. The germline gives CDR1 LGHNT, CDR2 FRNRAP. V dropped 5 bases and J dropped 5 bases, with 12 bases sitting between them. The CDR3 nucleotides read TGTGCTAGTGGTCTCACCGGGGGAACTGAAGCTTTCTTT. Encoded protein: CASGLTGGTEAFF.

The V gene is TRBV18, the J gene TRBJ2-1, with D possibly TRBD2 on 5 matching bases. The germline V gene has CDR1 KGHSH and CDR2 LQKENI. The CDR3 totals 13 residues. Trimming shortened V by 3 bases and J by 8 bases, and 11 bases separated the two germline ends. The CDR3 protein is CASSPDSNHEQFF. The CDR3 DNA reads as TGTGCCAGCTCACCGGACTCAAACCATGAGCAGTTCTTC.